Listed below are T cell receptor beta chains from one sample, sequenced in a study of cytomegalovirus exposure and HLA in healthy donors. Assay: immunoSEQ multiplex PCR; the TCRdb copy retains only in-frame clones and omits some. The sample consists of under 200,000 clones, approximately 78% of them appearing once. Sample: PBMCs. These receptors all stem from a girl between 2 and 10 years old in good health and CMV-seropositive. CDR3s include the opening cysteine and the closing phenylalanine or tryptophan. Each record gives: J gene, D gene, V gene, clone size, CDR3 DNA, CDR3 protein. D genes are given only for firm matches. Some rows mark clone size as missing; the rest say once, few, many or name a class of expanded clone.

J gene: TRBJ1-4; D gene: -; V gene: TRBV6-5; clone size: -; CDR3 DNA: TGTGCCAGCAGTGGCGGGGGGGAGGAAGGAAAACTGTTTTTT; CDR3 protein: CASSGGGEEGKLFF
J gene: TRBJ2-3; D gene: TRBD2; V gene: TRBV9; clone size: -; CDR3 DNA: TGTGCCAGCAGCCCCGGGACTAGCGGGAGCACAGATACGCAGTATTTT; CDR3 protein: CASSPGTSGSTDTQYF
J gene: TRBJ2-7; D gene: TRBD1; V gene: TRBV5-1; clone size: -; CDR3 DNA: TGCGCCAGCAGAACAGGGGGCGGAGGCTACGAGCAGTACTTC; CDR3 protein: CASRTGGGGYEQYF
J gene: TRBJ1-2; D gene: -; V gene: TRBV2; clone size: few; CDR3 DNA: TGTGCCAGCAGTGAAAGGTCGTCGGGTCCGTATGGCTACACCTTC; CDR3 protein: CASSERSSGPYGYTF
J gene: TRBJ2-3; D gene: TRBD2; V gene: TRBV25-1; clone size: -; CDR3 DNA: TGTGCCAGCAGTGAAGGGCTAGCGGGAGTGTCAGATACGCAGTATTTT; CDR3 protein: CASSEGLAGVSDTQYF
J gene: TRBJ2-7; D gene: TRBD2; V gene: TRBV6-5; clone size: -; CDR3 DNA: TGTGCCAGCAGTTTGTGGACTAGCGGCGTTCTATACGAGCAGTACTTC; CDR3 protein: CASSLWTSGVLYEQYF
J gene: TRBJ2-1; D gene: TRBD2; V gene: TRBV18; clone size: -; CDR3 DNA: TGTGCCAGCTCAATCCGGGAGGGGTACAATGAGCAGTTCTTC; CDR3 protein: CASSIREGYNEQFF
J gene: TRBJ1-2; D gene: -; V gene: TRBV7-9; clone size: -; CDR3 DNA: TGTGCCAGCAGCTTAGCACAGGGTATGAACTATGGCTACACCTTC; CDR3 protein: CASSLAQGMNYGYTF
J gene: TRBJ2-7; D gene: -; V gene: TRBV30; clone size: once; CDR3 DNA: TGTGCCTGGAGTTACTACTACGAGCAGTACTTC; CDR3 protein: CAWSYYYEQYF
J gene: TRBJ2-2; D gene: TRBD2; V gene: TRBV30; clone size: few; CDR3 DNA: TGTGCCTGGAGTGTACGGCTAGCGGGGACCGGGGAGCTGTTTTTT; CDR3 protein: CAWSVRLAGTGELFF
J gene: TRBJ2-2; D gene: TRBD2; V gene: TRBV29-1; clone size: -; CDR3 DNA: TGCAGCGTTAAAAGCGGGAGGAGCACCGGGGAGCTGTTTTTT; CDR3 protein: CSVKSGRSTGELFF
J gene: TRBJ2-1; D gene: TRBD2; V gene: TRBV7-9; clone size: -; CDR3 DNA: TGTGCCAGCAGCGGATTACTAGCGGCCAAATACAATGAGCAGTTCTTC; CDR3 protein: CASSGLLAAKYNEQFF
J gene: TRBJ2-5; D gene: TRBD1; V gene: TRBV19; clone size: once; CDR3 DNA: TGTGCCACCGCATCGTTTGGGACAGACGTAGAGACCCAGTACTTC; CDR3 protein: CATASFGTDVETQYF
J gene: TRBJ2-3; D gene: -; V gene: TRBV2; clone size: -; CDR3 DNA: TGTGCCAGCAGTCTACCGGGAGATACGCAGTATTTT; CDR3 protein: CASSLPGDTQYF
J gene: TRBJ2-2; D gene: TRBD2; V gene: TRBV5-1; clone size: -; CDR3 DNA: TGCGCCAGCAGCCCGACTAGCGGGAGTTTCGGCACCGGGGAGCTGTTTTTT; CDR3 protein: CASSPTSGSFGTGELFF
J gene: TRBJ2-1; D gene: TRBD2; V gene: TRBV4-1; clone size: -; CDR3 DNA: TGCGCCAGCAGCCTAGGACTAGCGGGAGGGAGGGAGCAGTTCTTC; CDR3 protein: CASSLGLAGGREQFF
J gene: TRBJ2-5; D gene: -; V gene: TRBV5-1; clone size: -; CDR3 DNA: TGCGCCAGCAGCTTGGGGGGCTCAGAGACCCAGTACTTC; CDR3 protein: CASSLGGSETQYF
J gene: TRBJ1-4; D gene: -; V gene: TRBV5-1; clone size: few; CDR3 DNA: TGCGCCAGCAGCTTGAAAAGGAGTAATGAAAAACTGTTTTTT; CDR3 protein: CASSLKRSNEKLFF
J gene: TRBJ2-7; D gene: TRBD2; V gene: TRBV13; clone size: -; CDR3 DNA: TGTGCCAGCAGCTTAGTGGCTAGCGGGAGCTACGAGCAGTACTTC; CDR3 protein: CASSLVASGSYEQYF
J gene: TRBJ2-1; D gene: -; V gene: TRBV7-9; clone size: -; CDR3 DNA: TGTGCCAGCAGCTTCAATTGGGGGGACAATGAGCAGTTCTTC; CDR3 protein: CASSFNWGDNEQFF
J gene: TRBJ2-1; D gene: TRBD1; V gene: TRBV6-5; clone size: -; CDR3 DNA: TGTGCCAGCAGTTGGGCCCCGGGACAGTCCTACAATGAGCAGTTCTTC; CDR3 protein: CASSWAPGQSYNEQFF
J gene: TRBJ1-1; D gene: -; V gene: TRBV28; clone size: -; CDR3 DNA: TGTGCCAGCAGTTTTAAGGGGCCGATGAACACTGAAGCTTTCTTT; CDR3 protein: CASSFKGPMNTEAFF
J gene: TRBJ1-5; D gene: -; V gene: TRBV30; clone size: -; CDR3 DNA: TGTGCCTGGAGTGTAGGAAGGGGCCGGAGTTCCTATAGCAATCAGCCCCAGCATTTT; CDR3 protein: CAWSVGRGRSSYSNQPQHF
J gene: TRBJ1-1; D gene: TRBD1; V gene: TRBV9; clone size: -; CDR3 DNA: TGTGCCAGCAGCTTCTTGACACCACAGGGGAGAGGGAGGGAAGCTTTCTTT; CDR3 protein: CASSFLTPQGRGREAFF
J gene: TRBJ2-5; D gene: TRBD2; V gene: TRBV29-1; clone size: -; CDR3 DNA: TGCAGCGTTGAAAATCAGGGTCAGGGAGGGGAGACCCAGTACTTC; CDR3 protein: CSVENQGQGGETQYF
J gene: TRBJ1-1; D gene: TRBD1; V gene: TRBV19; clone size: -; CDR3 DNA: TGTGCCAGTAGAGACAGGGGTCTTACTGAAGCTTTCTTT; CDR3 protein: CASRDRGLTEAFF
J gene: TRBJ2-5; D gene: TRBD2; V gene: TRBV13; clone size: -; CDR3 DNA: TGTGCCAGCAGCCAGACTAGCGGGAGGGTTGGAGAGACCCAGTACTTC; CDR3 protein: CASSQTSGRVGETQYF
J gene: TRBJ2-1; D gene: -; V gene: TRBV9; clone size: -; CDR3 DNA: TGTGCCAGCAGCGTAGTAGGGGCCGACAATGAGCAGTTCTTC; CDR3 protein: CASSVVGADNEQFF
J gene: TRBJ2-7; D gene: -; V gene: TRBV6-5; clone size: -; CDR3 DNA: TGTGCCAGCAGTTCGGGGGGCAGGTTCTACGAGCAGTACTTC; CDR3 protein: CASSSGGRFYEQYF
J gene: TRBJ2-1; D gene: -; V gene: TRBV27; clone size: -; CDR3 DNA: TGTGCCAGCAGTTTGGGTCTGAGCGGATTACACAATGAGCAGTTCTTC; CDR3 protein: CASSLGLSGLHNEQFF
J gene: TRBJ2-2; D gene: -; V gene: TRBV5-1; clone size: -; CDR3 DNA: TGCGCCAGCAGCTTTTTCCTTACCACGGGCACCGGGGAGCTGTTTTTT; CDR3 protein: CASSFFLTTGTGELFF
J gene: TRBJ1-1; D gene: TRBD1; V gene: TRBV7-9; clone size: -; CDR3 DNA: TGTGCCAGCAGCTGGGGGGGACAGGGGACGAACACTGAAGCTTTCTTT; CDR3 protein: CASSWGGQGTNTEAFF
J gene: TRBJ1-2; D gene: -; V gene: TRBV28; clone size: -; CDR3 DNA: TGTGCCAGCAGTTTAGGCGGGGTAGGCTACACCTTC; CDR3 protein: CASSLGGVGYTF
J gene: TRBJ1-5; D gene: -; V gene: TRBV30; clone size: once; CDR3 DNA: TGTGCCTGGAGTGGAGGGTTAGGCCAGCCCCAGCATTTT; CDR3 protein: CAWSGGLGQPQHF